Reported below is one T cell receptor (beta chain). Its antigen is unidentified. This entry is derived from a study of graft-versus-host responses after intestinal transplantation. Whole-study context: Anti-thymocyte globulin induction preceded about 3 years of tacrolimus and steroid maintenance in all recipients. The study's findings and limits: GvH clones were identified in recipient marrow, with some first appearing in ileum or blood. The highest levels of circulating GvH clones went along with early declines in HvG clones after transplant.

Researchers processed graft tissue to release intraepithelial and lamina propria lymphocytes. Data came from immunoSEQ multiplex PCR; TCRdb stores just in-frame clones and leaves some out. The repertoire includes under 20,000 clones, just under 75% of them detected once, and 3% to 4.5% sits in the top ten. This material consisted of ileum tissue, taken 14 days after transplant. This TCR was sampled from a human patient who received an intestinal transplant, so some T cells may come from the graft donor.

CDR3 region: CASSTGNSPLHF. CDR3 bases: TGTGCCAGCAGCACAGGGAATTCACCCCTCCACTTT. J is TRBJ1-6 and V is TRBV7-3, with D tentatively TRBD1 (6 bases). The length of the CDR3 is 12 residues. Germline-derived CDR1 and CDR2 are SGHTA and FQGTGA. Trimming left V 5 bases short and J 7 bases short, with 6 bases between.